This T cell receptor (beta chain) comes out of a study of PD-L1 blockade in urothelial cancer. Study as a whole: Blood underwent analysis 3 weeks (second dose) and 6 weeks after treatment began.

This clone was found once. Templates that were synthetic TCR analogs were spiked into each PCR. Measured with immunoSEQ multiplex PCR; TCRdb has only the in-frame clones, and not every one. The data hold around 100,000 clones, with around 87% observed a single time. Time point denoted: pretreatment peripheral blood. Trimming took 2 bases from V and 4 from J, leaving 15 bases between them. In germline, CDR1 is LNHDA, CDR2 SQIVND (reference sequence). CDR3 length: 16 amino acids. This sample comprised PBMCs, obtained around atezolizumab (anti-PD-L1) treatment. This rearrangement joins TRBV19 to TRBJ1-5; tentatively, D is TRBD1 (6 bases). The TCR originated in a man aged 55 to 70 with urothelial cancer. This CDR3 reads CASSIRTGHSNQPQHF. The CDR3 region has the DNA TGTGCCAGTAGTATAAGGACGGGACACTCTAATCAGCCCCAGCATTTT.